The 6 T cell receptor beta chains in this list originate from one sample, sequenced in a study of post-analysis software for immune sequencing data (dated by TCRdb to 2015 to 2017). Study-wide conclusions, independent of this receptor: Significantly higher frequencies in patients than in controls were found for a few TRBV segments, including TRBV5-6, TRBV5-1 and TRBV20-1.

These TCRs' antigens remain unknown. Library preparation was by PCR. Sequencing took place on an Illumina HiSeq 2500. To reduce PCR and sequencing biases, unique molecular identifiers were built into the TCR beta cDNA libraries. TCRdb itself trimmed the public reads at Q25 with fastp, ran MiXCR and retained productive beta chains. When rows share a CDR3 protein, they turn into one entry using the most common DNA and genes. For this sample the table gives about 820,000 distinct CDR3 sequences, of which about 50% were detected only once. Together, the top ten hold approximately 4.5% of the sample. The sequencing sample was made of blood. The receptors derive from a girl aged 10 to 17 with multiple sclerosis.

This clonotype was picked up many times. The chain employs TRBV29-1 and TRBJ2-5; D might be TRBD1 (6 bases). The CDR3 is made up of 15 amino acids. Looked up from germline, CDR1 is SQVTM and CDR2 is ANQGSEA. Between the trimmed V and J ends, which lost 4 bases and 4 bases, there was a span of 19 bases. CDR3 in amino acids: CSVGGGRSKGETQYF. The CDR3 coding sequence is TGCAGCGTTGGAGGGGGTCGGTCTAAGGGAGAGACCCAGTACTTC.

In DNA, the CDR3 is TGTGCCAGCTCCTCCGTCCGGGACGGAGCCTGCGAGCAGTACTTC. Translating it yields CASSSVRDGACEQYF. V gene TRBV7-9 combines with J gene TRBJ2-7; tentatively, D is TRBD1 or TRBD2 (5 bases each). Germline V gene sequence: CDR1 SEHNR, CDR2 FQNEAQ (reference sequence). There are 15 residues in the CDR3. Trimming took 8 bases from V and 6 from J, leaving 23 bases between them.

The count of this clonotype is one. V and J are TRBV30 and TRBJ1-3; the D is unclear. The V gene lost 0 bases and the J gene lost 4 bases, with 13 bases spanning the gap. The CDR3 runs to 15 residues. Looked up from germline, CDR1 is GTSNPN and CDR2 is SVGIG (reference sequence). The CDR3 loop reads CAWSVHLFTGNTIYF. The CDR3 bases are TGTGCCTGGAGTGTACACCTCTTTACGGGAAACACCATATATTTT.

The chain uses TRBV12-3 or TRBV12-4 and TRBJ2-2; TRBD2 aligns across 10 bases. V shed 4 bases, J shed 5 bases, and the junction held 7 bases outside the gene matches. This CDR3 has 16 amino acids. CDR3: CASSYLAGGRTGELFF. The DNA of the CDR3 is TGTGCCAGCAGTTATTTAGCGGGAGGACGAACCGGGGAGCTGTTTTTT.

This clonotype was observed a few times. The V and J genes are TRBV7-2 and TRBJ2-7; 9 nucleotides line up with TRBD2. V was clipped by 6 bases and J by 6 bases; unmatched bases: 12. Germline V gives CDR1 SGHTA, CDR2 FQGNSA. The CDR3 is made up of 15 amino acids. The chain's CDR3 is CASSPSGGRAGEQYF. The CDR3 DNA follows: TGTGCCAGCAGTCCCTCAGGCGGGAGGGCCGGCGAGCAGTACTTC.

This chain connects TRBV7-9 to TRBJ2-7, with D tentatively TRBD1 (6 bases). This CDR3 has 14 residues. Germline loops: CDR1 SEHNR, CDR2 FQNEAQ (reference sequence). The germline V and J ends were trimmed by 5 bases and 1 base, with 12 bases remaining between them. In DNA, the CDR3 is TGTGCCAGCAGCCAACGGACAGAATCCTACGAGCAGTACTTC. This sequence encodes CASSQRTESYEQYF.